These T cell receptor beta chains were read from a single sample in a study of cytomegalovirus exposure and HLA in healthy donors. Method: immunoSEQ multiplex PCR; TCRdb's copy keeps in-frame clones and lacks some. The sample gives approximately 170,000 clones, 70% to 75% of which show up once; more than 4% is in the top ten. The sample consisted of PBMCs. These TCRs come from a man aged 25 to 45 in good health and CMV-seropositive. Each CDR3 is given with its conserved first and last residue. Fields, in order: clone size, V gene, D gene, J gene, CDR3 DNA, CDR3 protein. The D gene is left open where the match is weak. Some rows have no size entry. The others give once, few or many, or a class for an expanded clone.

.	TRBV2	TRBD2	TRBJ2-4	TGTGCCAGCACCTCCCCCGAGACTAGCTTAGTCAAAAACATTCAGTACTTC	CASTSPETSLVKNIQYF
few	TRBV18	.	TRBJ2-5	TGTGCCAGCTCACCAAGAGCGGGTGGGGTAGAGACCCAGTACTTC	CASSPRAGGVETQYF
.	TRBV5-6	TRBD2	TRBJ2-5	TGTGCCAGCAGCTTGGTTCTAGCGGGGGGAGAGACCCAGTACTTC	CASSLVLAGGETQYF
.	TRBV4-2	TRBD2	TRBJ2-5	TGTGCCAGCAGCCAAGAAGCAGCGGGGGGCCCGTACCAAGAGACCCAGTACTTC	CASSQEAAGGPYQETQYF
.	TRBV4-3	TRBD2	TRBJ2-1	TGCGCCAGCAGCCAAGATTTACCAGCGGGAGGGCCCGGCGCGCTCTTC	CASSQDLPAGGPGALF
.	TRBV20-1	.	TRBJ1-2	TGCAGTGCTAGAGATCGCCGACTGGCCACCTTC	CSARDRRLATF
.	TRBV2	.	TRBJ2-2	TGTGCCAGCAGTGAAGCTCCGTGGGCGGGGAACACCGGGGAGCTGTTTTTT	CASSEAPWAGNTGELFF
.	TRBV30	.	TRBJ1-1	TGTGCCTGCCTCCCGAAAGAGGGGGTCACTGAAGCTTTCTTT	CACLPKEGVTEAFF
.	TRBV28	.	TRBJ1-3	TGTGCCAGCGCTACCGGGGAGGGATTCGGAAACACCATATATTTT	CASATGEGFGNTIYF
few	TRBV19	.	TRBJ2-7	TGTGCCAGTAGACCCAGTCGGCAGGGAGGCCGCGAGCAGTACTTC	CASRPSRQGGREQYF
.	TRBV6-5	TRBD1	TRBJ1-4	TGTGCCAGCAGTTACTCTCCAGGGGGTGAAAAACTGTTTTTT	CASSYSPGGEKLFF
.	TRBV5-1	TRBD2	TRBJ2-7	TGCGCCAGCAGCTTGGGATTTAGCGGGAGTTACGAGCAGTACTTC	CASSLGFSGSYEQYF
.	TRBV9	.	TRBJ1-6	TGTGCCAGCAGCCTGACAGGTAGGCTGTATTCACCCCTCCACTTT	CASSLTGRLYSPLHF
.	TRBV5-4	TRBD1	TRBJ1-1	TGTGCCAGCAGCACTGTACAGGGGGTGAGCGCTGAAGCTTTCTTT	CASSTVQGVSAEAFF
.	TRBV28	TRBD1	TRBJ1-5	TGTGCCAGCAGCCCATCAGGGGGATCGAGCAATCAGCCCCAGCATTTT	CASSPSGGSSNQPQHF
.	TRBV27	.	TRBJ2-3	TGTGCCAGCAGTTTCCCGGGAGGCACAGATACGCAGTATTTT	CASSFPGGTDTQYF
.	TRBV11-3	TRBD1	TRBJ2-7	TGTGCCAGCAGCCAATCTTTTGGACAGGGGGCCTACGAGCAGTACTTC	CASSQSFGQGAYEQYF